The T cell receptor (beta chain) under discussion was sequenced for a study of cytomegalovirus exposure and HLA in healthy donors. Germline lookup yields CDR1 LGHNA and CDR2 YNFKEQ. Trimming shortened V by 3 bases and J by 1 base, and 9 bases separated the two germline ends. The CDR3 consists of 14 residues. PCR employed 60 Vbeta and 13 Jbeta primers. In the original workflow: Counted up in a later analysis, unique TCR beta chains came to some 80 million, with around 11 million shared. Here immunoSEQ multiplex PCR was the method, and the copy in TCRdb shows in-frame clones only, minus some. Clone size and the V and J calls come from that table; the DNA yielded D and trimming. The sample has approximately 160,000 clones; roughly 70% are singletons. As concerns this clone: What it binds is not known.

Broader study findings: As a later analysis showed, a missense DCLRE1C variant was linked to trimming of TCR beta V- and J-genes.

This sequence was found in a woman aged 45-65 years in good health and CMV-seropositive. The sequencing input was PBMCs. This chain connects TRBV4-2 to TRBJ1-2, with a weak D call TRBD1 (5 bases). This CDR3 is CASSQDTVNYGYTF. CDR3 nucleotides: TGTGCCAGCAGCCAGGACACGGTTAACTATGGCTACACCTTC.